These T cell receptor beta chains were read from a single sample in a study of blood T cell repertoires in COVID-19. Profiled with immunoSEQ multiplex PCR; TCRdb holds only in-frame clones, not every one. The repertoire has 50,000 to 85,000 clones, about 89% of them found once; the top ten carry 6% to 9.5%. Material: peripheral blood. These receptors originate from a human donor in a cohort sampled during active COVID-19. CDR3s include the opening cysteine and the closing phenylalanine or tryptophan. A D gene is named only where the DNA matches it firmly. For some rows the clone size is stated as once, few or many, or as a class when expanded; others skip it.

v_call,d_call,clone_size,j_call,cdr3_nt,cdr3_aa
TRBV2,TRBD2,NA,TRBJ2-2,TGCGGGAGGAGGGACTCTTTCGGCGGGGAGCTGTTTTTT,CGRRDSFGGELFF
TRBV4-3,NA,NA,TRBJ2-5,TGCGCCAGCAGCCAAGGGAGGGGAGAGACCCAGTACTTC,CASSQGRGETQYF
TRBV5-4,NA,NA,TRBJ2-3,TGTGCCAGCAGCTTGTTCTCGACAACCACAGATACGCAGTATTTT,CASSLFSTTTDTQYF
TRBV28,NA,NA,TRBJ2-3,TGTGCCAGCAGTTGGGCAGGGCGGTACACAGATACGCAGTATTTT,CASSWAGRYTDTQYF
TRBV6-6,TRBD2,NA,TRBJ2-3,TGTGCCAGCAGTCGGGGGACTAGCGGGAGCGTTGGCACAGATACGCAGTATTTT,CASSRGTSGSVGTDTQYF
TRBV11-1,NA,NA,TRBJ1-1,TGTGCCAGCAGCTTCTGGACAGACAAGAAAAACACTGAAGCTTTCTTT,CASSFWTDKKNTEAFF
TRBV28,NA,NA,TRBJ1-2,TGTGCCAGCAGTTGGGCGAGCGGCTACACCTTC,CASSWASGYTF
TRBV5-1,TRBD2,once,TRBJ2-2,TGCGCCAGCAGCAAGGGACTAGGGGCGAACACCGGGGAGCTGTTTTTT,CASSKGLGANTGELFF
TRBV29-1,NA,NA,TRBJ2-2,TGCAGCGTTGAAATCCGGCTGGGGAGCGGCACCGGGGAGCTGTTTTTT,CSVEIRLGSGTGELFF
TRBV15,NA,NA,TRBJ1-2,TGTGCCACCAGCAGAGATACAGGCAGGACCTATGGCTACACCTTC,CATSRDTGRTYGYTF
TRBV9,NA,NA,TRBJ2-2,TGTGCCAGCAGCGACCGCACGGGCACCGGGGAGCTGTTTTTT,CASSDRTGTGELFF
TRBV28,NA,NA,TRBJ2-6,TGTGCCAGCAGCCTGACAGCTACCGCCTCTGGGGCCAACGTCCTGACTTTC,CASSLTATASGANVLTF
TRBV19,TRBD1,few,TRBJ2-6,TGTGCCAGTAGTATAGGGACAGGGTCCTCTGGGGCCAACGTCCTGACTTTC,CASSIGTGSSGANVLTF
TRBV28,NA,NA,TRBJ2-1,TGTGCCAGCAGTCCAGCGAACAATGAGCAGTTCTTC,CASSPANNEQFF
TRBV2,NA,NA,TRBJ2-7,TGTGCCAGCAAAGACCCGGGACTCTCGTCCTCCTACGAGCAGTACTTC,CASKDPGLSSSYEQYF
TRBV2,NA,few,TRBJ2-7,TGTGCCAGCAGTGACAACGAGGCCTACGAGCAGTACTTC,CASSDNEAYEQYF
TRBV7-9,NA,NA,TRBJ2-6,TGTGCCAGCAGCTCGGGACTTAGCTCTGGGGCCAACGTCCTGACTTTC,CASSSGLSSGANVLTF
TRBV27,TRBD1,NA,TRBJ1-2,TGTGCCAGCAGTTTATCGAATGACAGGGGGCGGTATGGCTACACCTTC,CASSLSNDRGRYGYTF
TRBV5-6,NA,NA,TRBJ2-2,TGTGCCAGCACCTTGGGTACGGTGAACACCGGGGAGCTGTTTTTT,CASTLGTVNTGELFF
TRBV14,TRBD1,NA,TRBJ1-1,TGTGCCAGCAGCCAAGACGGACAGGGGGCTTACACTGAAGCTTTCTTT,CASSQDGQGAYTEAFF
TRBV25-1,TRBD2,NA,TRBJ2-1,TGTGCCAGCAGGAACGCCGGGACTAGCGGAAACAATGAGCAGTTCTTC,CASRNAGTSGNNEQFF
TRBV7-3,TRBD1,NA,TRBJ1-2,TGTGCCAGCAGCTTAAATGCCGGGACAGTCAGCTATGGCTACACCTTC,CASSLNAGTVSYGYTF
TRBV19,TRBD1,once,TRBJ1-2,TGTGCCAGCAAGTCCCGGGACAGGGGTTATGGCTACACCTTC,CASKSRDRGYGYTF
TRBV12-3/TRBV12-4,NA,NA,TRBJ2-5,TGTGCCAGCAGCGAACAGAGGGAGGAGACCCAGTACTTC,CASSEQREETQYF
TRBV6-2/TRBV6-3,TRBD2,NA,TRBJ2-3,TGTGCCAGCAGTTGGCGGATTAGCGGGGCAGATACGCAGTATTTT,CASSWRISGADTQYF
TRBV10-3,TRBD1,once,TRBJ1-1,TGTGCCATCAGTGCCGGGACAGGGTCTGGGGACACTGAAGCTTTCTTT,CAISAGTGSGDTEAFF
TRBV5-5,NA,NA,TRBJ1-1,TGTGCCAGCAGCTTGGCAGCGGGGCCCACTGAAGCTTTCTTT,CASSLAAGPTEAFF
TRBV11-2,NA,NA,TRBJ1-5,TGTGCCAGCAGCCCGAATCTGAGACAGCCCCAGCATTTT,CASSPNLRQPQHF
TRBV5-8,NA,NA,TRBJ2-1,TGTGCCAGCAGCTTGTTGGTAGTACGTAATGAGCAGTTCTTC,CASSLLVVRNEQFF
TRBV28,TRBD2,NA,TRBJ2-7,TGTGCCAGCCGGACTAGCGGAAGCTACGAGCAGTACTTC,CASRTSGSYEQYF
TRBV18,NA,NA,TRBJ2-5,TGTGCCAGCTCACCGGACAAAGCTCCCTATTCCGAAAAAGAGACCCAGTACTTC,CASSPDKAPYSEKETQYF
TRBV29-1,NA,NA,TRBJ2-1,TGCAGCGTTGAGCTCAGGAATGAGCAGTTCTTC,CSVELRNEQFF
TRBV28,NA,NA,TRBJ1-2,TGTGCCAGCAGCCGTCCAGGGAACTATGGCTACACCTTC,CASSRPGNYGYTF
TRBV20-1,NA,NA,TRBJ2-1,TGCAGTGCTAGACTAGCGAATGAGCAGTTCTTC,CSARLANEQFF
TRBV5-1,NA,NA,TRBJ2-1,TGCGCCAGCAGCTTGGCGGCGGGGAACTACAATGAGCAGTTCTTC,CASSLAAGNYNEQFF
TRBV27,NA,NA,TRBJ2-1,TGTGCCAGCAGTTTATCGCAGTCCAGAAGCTCCTACAATGAGCAGTTCTTC,CASSLSQSRSSYNEQFF
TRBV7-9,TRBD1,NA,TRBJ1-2,TGTGCCAGCAGCCTAGGGGGCAGGGCCGTAAATGGCTACACCTTC,CASSLGGRAVNGYTF
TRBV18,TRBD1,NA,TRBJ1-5,TGTGCCAGCTCACTCCGACAGGGAGTCAATCAGCCCCAGCATTTT,CASSLRQGVNQPQHF
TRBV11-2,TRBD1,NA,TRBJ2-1,TGTGCCAGCACCTTCGGGACAGGGGGCGCCGGCAATGAGCAGTTCTTC,CASTFGTGGAGNEQFF
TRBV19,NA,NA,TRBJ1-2,TGTGCCAGTACCGCCGAAGCGGCGAAGAGATATGGCTACACCTTC,CASTAEAAKRYGYTF
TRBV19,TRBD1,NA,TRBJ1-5,TGTGCCAGTAGCCCAATGAACAGGGGTAGCAATCAGCCCCAGCATTTT,CASSPMNRGSNQPQHF
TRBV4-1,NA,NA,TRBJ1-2,TGCGCCAGCAGCCTGGACCGAACAGGGTTTTATGGCTACACCTTC,CASSLDRTGFYGYTF
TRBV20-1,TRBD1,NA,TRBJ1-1,TGCAGTGCTAGTCCCCAGGGGGCCCAAAACGCGAACACTGAAGCTTTCTTT,CSASPQGAQNANTEAFF
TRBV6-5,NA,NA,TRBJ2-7,TGTGCCAGCAGGGCGGTAGGGGACTCCTACGAGCAGTACTTC,CASRAVGDSYEQYF
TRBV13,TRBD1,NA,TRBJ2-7,TGTGCCAGCAGCTTTCAACCGGACAGGTCGTCCTACGAGCAGTACTTC,CASSFQPDRSSYEQYF
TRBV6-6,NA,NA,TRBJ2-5,TGTGCCAGCAGCCCCCGGGGGCAAGAGACCCAGTACTTC,CASSPRGQETQYF
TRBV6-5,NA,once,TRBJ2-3,TGTGCCAGCAGTCCTGGGGGGGGGCCTTGGGATACGCAGTATTTT,CASSPGGGPWDTQYF
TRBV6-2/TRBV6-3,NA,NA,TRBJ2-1,TGTGCCAGCAGTTACCGTTCAGGTCTCAATGAGCAGTTCTTC,CASSYRSGLNEQFF
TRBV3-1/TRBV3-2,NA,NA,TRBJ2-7,TGTGCCAGCAGCCCAGGGAACCTGGCCTACGAGCAGTACTTC,CASSPGNLAYEQYF
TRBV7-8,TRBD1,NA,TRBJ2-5,TGTGCCAGCAGCTTAGAGATCCTGGGACAGGGGCAAGAGACCCAGTACTTC,CASSLEILGQGQETQYF
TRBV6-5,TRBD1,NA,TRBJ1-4,TGTGCCAGCAGTTACTCATGGACAGGAACTAATGAAAAACTGTTTTTT,CASSYSWTGTNEKLFF
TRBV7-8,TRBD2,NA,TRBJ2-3,TGTGCCAGCAGCTCCTCTAGCGGATTAAGCACAGATACGCAGTATTTT,CASSSSSGLSTDTQYF
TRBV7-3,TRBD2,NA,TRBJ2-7,TGTGCCAGCAGCTTAACGGGACTAGCGGGACTCGAGCAGTACTTC,CASSLTGLAGLEQYF